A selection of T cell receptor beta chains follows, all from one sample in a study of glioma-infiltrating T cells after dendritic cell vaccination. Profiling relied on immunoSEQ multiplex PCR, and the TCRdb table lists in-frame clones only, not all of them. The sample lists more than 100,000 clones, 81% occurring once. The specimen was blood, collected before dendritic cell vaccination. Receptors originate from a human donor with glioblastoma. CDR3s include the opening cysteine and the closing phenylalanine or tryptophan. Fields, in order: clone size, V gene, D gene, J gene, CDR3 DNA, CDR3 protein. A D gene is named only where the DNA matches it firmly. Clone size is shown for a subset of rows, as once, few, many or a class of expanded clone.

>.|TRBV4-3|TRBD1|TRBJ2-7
TGCGCCAGCAGCCGCGATCCGGGACAGGACTACGAGCAGTACTTC
CASSRDPGQDYEQYF
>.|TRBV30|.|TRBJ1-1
TGTGCCTGGGGGCGACCACTAGCTTTCTTT
CAWGRPLAFF
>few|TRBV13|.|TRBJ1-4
TGTGCCAGCAGCTCCCGGACAGTTCTTAATGAAAAACTGTTTTTT
CASSSRTVLNEKLFF
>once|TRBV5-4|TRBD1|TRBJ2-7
TGTGCCAGCAGCTTTGGGACAGGCGCCGGGTACGAGCAGTACTTC
CASSFGTGAGYEQYF
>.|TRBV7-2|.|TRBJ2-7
TGTGCCAGCAGCCTTCGACAGGCTGGCTACGAGCAGTACTTC
CASSLRQAGYEQYF
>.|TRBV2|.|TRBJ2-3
TGTGCCAGCAGTGAATTAGCACCCTTTTCAGCAGATACGCAGTATTTT
CASSELAPFSADTQYF
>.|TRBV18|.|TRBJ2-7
TGTGCCAGCTCACCTGGGCAGGAACGCGAGCAGTACTTC
CASSPGQEREQYF
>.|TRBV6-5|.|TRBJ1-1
TGTGCCAGCAGCCCTCGGACAGATGAAGCTTTCTTT
CASSPRTDEAFF
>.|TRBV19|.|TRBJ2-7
TGTGCCAGTAGTATGGGCAGTACCTACGAGCAGTACTTC
CASSMGSTYEQYF
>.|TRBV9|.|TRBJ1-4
TGTGCCAGCAGCCTAACCGGGACACCTGCAACTAATGAAAAACTGTTTTTT
CASSLTGTPATNEKLFF
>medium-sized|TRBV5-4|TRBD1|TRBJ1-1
TGTGCCAGCAGCTTGCTCAGGGACAGTGGGAAGCTAAACACTGAAGCTTTCTTT
CASSLLRDSGKLNTEAFF
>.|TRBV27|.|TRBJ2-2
TGTGCCAGCAGACTTGGGGGGACCGGGGAGCTGTTTTTT
CASRLGGTGELFF
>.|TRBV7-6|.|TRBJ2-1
TGTGCCAGCAGCTTACCAGGCAATGAGCAGTTCTTC
CASSLPGNEQFF
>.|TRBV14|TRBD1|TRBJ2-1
TGTGCCAGCGGGACAGGATCCACCACCTACAATGAGCAGTTCTTC
CASGTGSTTYNEQFF
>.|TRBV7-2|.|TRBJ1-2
TGTGCCAGCAGCTCCAAACGGGGGGGCTACGGCTACACCTTC
CASSSKRGGYGYTF
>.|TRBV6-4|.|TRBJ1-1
TGTGCCAGCAGACGCGGCGGGGAGACTGAAGCTTTCTTT
CASRRGGETEAFF
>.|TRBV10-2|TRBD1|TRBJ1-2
TGCGCCAGCCAAGGACAGGAAGCTAACTATGGCTACACCTTC
CASQGQEANYGYTF
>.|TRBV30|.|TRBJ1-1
TGTGCCTGGAGTAAGAACAGTCCGAACACTGAAGCTTTCTTT
CAWSKNSPNTEAFF
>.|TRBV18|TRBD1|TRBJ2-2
TGTGCCAGCTCACCAAACACAGGGGGCGCGAACACCGGGGAGCTGTTTTTT
CASSPNTGGANTGELFF
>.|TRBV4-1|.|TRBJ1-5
TGCGCCAGCAGCCAGGAGGGAGTGGATCAGCCCCAGCATTTT
CASSQEGVDQPQHF
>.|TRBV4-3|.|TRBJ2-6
TGCGCCAGCGGCAGGGTTCGGCCCTCTGGGGCCAACGTCCTGACTTTC
CASGRVRPSGANVLTF
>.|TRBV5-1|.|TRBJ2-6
TGCGCCAGCAGCCCCTCAGCGGTCTCTGGGGCCAACGTCCTGACTTTC
CASSPSAVSGANVLTF
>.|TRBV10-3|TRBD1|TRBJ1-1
TGTGCCACAAAACGGGACAGGGGGCTTATGTCTGAAGCTTTCTTT
CATKRDRGLMSEAFF